The 7 T cell receptor beta chains in this list originate from one sample, sequenced in a study of spatial heterogeneity in lung cancer. Time point: sample taken at primary tumor resection. TCRdb analysed the 5' RACE reads with MiXCR anew, one entry per CDR3 protein. The table records 30,000 to 45,000 distinct CDR3 sequences, under 8.5% of them present only once. The sample here was PBMCs, taken at surgery. These receptors came from a female donor with early-stage non-small cell lung cancer.

This clonotype showed up many times. The genes are TRBV5-6 and TRBJ2-7, with TRBD1 identical over 9 bases. The germline V gene has CDR1 SGHDT and CDR2 YYEEEE. V was clipped by 7 bases and J by 3 bases; unmatched bases: 5. The length of the CDR3 is 13 residues. CDR3 sequence (DNA): TGTGCCAGCTCCGGACAGGGGATCTACGAGCAGTACTTC. Its protein is CASSGQGIYEQYF.

This clonotype was observed many times. This rearrangement joins TRBV29-1 to TRBJ2-1; 9 nucleotides match TRBD2. The germline V gene has CDR1 SQVTM and CDR2 ANQGSEA. Trimming cost V 5 bases and J 0 bases; bases outside gene matches: 5. This CDR3 is built from 15 residues. The CDR3 protein is CSVLAGLSSYNEQFF. The CDR3 region has the DNA TGCAGCGTTCTAGCGGGGCTGAGCTCCTACAATGAGCAGTTCTTC.

The sample holds many counts of this clonotype. The V call is TRBV28, the J call TRBJ2-7; D is ambiguous. Looked up from germline, CDR1 is MDHEN and CDR2 is SYDVKM. The CDR3 runs to 12 residues. Trimming removed 2 bases at V and 3 bases at J, with 5 bases between. CDR3 region: CASSLVGYEQYF. Written as DNA, the CDR3 is TGTGCCAGCAGTTTAGTGGGCTACGAGCAGTACTTC.

This clonotype has ten or more counts. The J gene is TRBJ2-3, the V gene TRBV7-9; 9 bases line up with TRBD1. Germline CDR1 SEHNR, CDR2 FQNEAQ (reference sequence). The CDR3 contains 15 residues. V shed 5 bases and J 4 bases; nucleotides not matched to a gene: 7. CDR3 in amino acids: CASSPRTGDPDTQYF. The CDR3 region has the DNA TGTGCCAGCAGCCCCCGGACAGGGGATCCAGATACGCAGTATTTT.

This clonotype appeared a few times. This chain uses TRBV12-3 or TRBV12-4 with TRBJ2-3; D might be TRBD1 or TRBD2, each matching 5 bases. V was pared by 5 bases and J by 2 bases, with 23 bases between. The CDR3 has 18 residues. This CDR3 is CASSATGGSLGHTDTQYF. The CDR3, as DNA: TGTGCCAGCAGTGCCACCGGCGGGTCCCTGGGGCACACAGATACGCAGTATTTT.

This clonotype was detected many times. The chain links TRBV6-2 or TRBV6-3 to TRBJ1-4; the D is unclear. The V gene's germline CDR1 is MNHEY and CDR2 SVGEGT. Trimming removed 2 bases at V and 4 bases at J, with 17 bases between. CDR3 size: 17 residues. CDR3 bases: TGTGCCAGCAGTTACCTCGGCAGGCGCCGGGGTAATGAAAAACTGTTTTTT. Translated: CASSYLGRRRGNEKLFF.

This clonotype was observed at least ten times. The chain combines TRBV24-1 with TRBJ2-1; 9 bases line up with TRBD2. The CDR3 length is 15 residues. Germline CDR1 and CDR2: KGHDR and SFDVKD. V shed 9 bases and J 5 bases; nucleotides not matched to a gene: 10. CDR3: CATGDSGSRNNEQFF. For the CDR3, the DNA is TGTGCCACCGGCGATAGCGGGAGCCGGAACAATGAGCAGTTCTTC.